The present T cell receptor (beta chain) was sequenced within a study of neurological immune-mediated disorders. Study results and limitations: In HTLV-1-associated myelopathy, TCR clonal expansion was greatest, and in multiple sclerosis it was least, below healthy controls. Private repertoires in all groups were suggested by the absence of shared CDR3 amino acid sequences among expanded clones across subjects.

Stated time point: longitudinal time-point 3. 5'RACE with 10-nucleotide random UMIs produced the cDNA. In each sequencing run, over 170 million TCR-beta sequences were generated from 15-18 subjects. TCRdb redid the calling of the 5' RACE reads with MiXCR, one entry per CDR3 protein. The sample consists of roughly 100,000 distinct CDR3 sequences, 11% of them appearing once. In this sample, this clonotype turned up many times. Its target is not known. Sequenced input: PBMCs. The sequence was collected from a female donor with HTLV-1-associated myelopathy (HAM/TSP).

The CDR3 region has the DNA TGTGCCAGCAGCCCGGGAATCGGGGAGCTGTTTTTT. Encoded protein: CASSPGIGELFF. The chain couples TRBV5-6 to TRBJ2-2, with D possibly being TRBD2 (5 bases). Germline loops: CDR1 SGHDT, CDR2 YYEEEE. The V and J ends lost 4 bases and 7 bases respectively, with 8 bases between them. This CDR3 is 12 amino acids long.